This T cell receptor beta chain was recovered during a study of cytomegalovirus exposure and HLA in healthy donors. Study-wide results and caveats: Some TCR beta chains (roughly 150 of them) were listed as cytomegalovirus-associated. A few CMV-associated chains were confirmed in vitro to be specific for CMV antigens.

Separate from the approximately 650-subject first cohort, the roughly 120-subject validation cohort was the one that the donors belonged to. Profiling relied on immunoSEQ multiplex PCR, and the TCRdb table lists in-frame clones only, not all of them. The data hold about 170,000 clones, with roughly 91% observed a single time. The CDR3 has 14 residues. The V gene's germline CDR1 is SGHNT and CDR2 YENEEA. V lost 5 bases, J lost 6 bases, and 7 bases stayed unmatched. As concerns this clone: The antigen is not known.

The sequencing sample was made of PBMCs. This TCR was recovered from a man aged 18 to 30 in good health and CMV-seropositive. This sequence joins TRBV11-3 and TRBJ2-3; 8 bases align to TRBD2. The CDR3 DNA follows: TGTGCCAGCAGCCGAGGACTAGCCGTGGATACGCAGTATTTT. It yields the protein CASSRGLAVDTQYF.